Sequencing of this T cell receptor (beta chain) was carried out in a study of blood T cell repertoires in COVID-19. Turning to the study itself: There were acute and convalescent COVID-19 samples, and they came from the United States, Italy and Spain.

The CDR3 has 14 amino acids. The germline V gene has CDR1 SGDLS and CDR2 YYNGEE. Trimming took 0 bases from V and 8 from J, leaving 15 bases between them. Produced via immunoSEQ multiplex PCR; TCRdb's table is partial and in-frame only. The data hold 14,000 to 15,000 clones, with about 77% observed a single time. The V gene is TRBV9, the J gene TRBJ2-7; possibly TRBD2 for D (5 bases). Sequenced input: peripheral blood. This clonotype originated in a human donor in a cohort sampled during active COVID-19. CDR3 sequence reads: CASSVEVFGGKQYF. The CDR3 bases are TGTGCCAGCAGCGTAGAGGTCTTCGGAGGCAAGCAGTACTTC. The whole variable domain, remainder taken from reference TRBV9 and TRBJ2-7, is DSGVTQTPKHLITATGQRVTLRCSPRSGDLSVYWYQQSLDQGLQFLIQYYNGEERAKGNILERFSAQQFPDLHSELNLSSLELGDSALYFCASSVEVFGGKQYFGPGTRLTVT.